Below are 28 T cell receptor beta chains sequenced from a single sample in a study of shared clonotypes between healthy human individuals (dated by TCRdb to 2019 to 2021). The method was the immunoSEQ multiplex PCR assay. TCRdb re-hosts the immuneACCESS table, in-frame sequences only. Its copies lack some clones; in the studies checked, an unresolved V gene accounts for under half of them, and the cause for the rest is not known. The sample data list roughly 2.5 million clones, and more than 90% of these were observed just once. Jointly, the top ten make up around 0.14% of the sample. What was sequenced was naive CD4+ T cells sorted from blood. The cell subset or site label on this specimen signifies: CD45RA+ positively selected. The source of these receptors is a man between 18 and 29 years old in good health.

This clone was observed a single time. J is TRBJ1-3 and V is TRBV9; possible D gene TRBD1, 6 bases. CDR3 length: 15 amino acids. Germline V gene data show CDR1 as SGDLS and CDR2 as YYNGEE. Trimming took off 0 bases at V and 4 bases at J, with 11 bases between the two ends. CDR3 nucleotide sequence: TGTGCCAGCAGCGTAGGCCCCACAGGGGGAAACACCATATATTTT. Translation: CASSVGPTGGNTIYF.

The chain carries TRBV27 and TRBJ2-2; D is unclear. Between the trimmed V and J ends, which lost 0 bases and 1 base, there was a span of 9 bases. CDR3 length: 16 amino acids. The germline V gene has CDR1 MNHEY and CDR2 SMNVEV (reference sequence). CDR3 in DNA: TGTGCCAGCAGTTTATCTATCCCGGTGAACACCGGGGAGCTGTTTTTT. It is translated as CASSLSIPVNTGELFF.

This rearrangement joins TRBV2 to TRBJ1-1; 12 bases agree with TRBD1. CDR3 length: 15 amino acids. Trimming removed 7 bases from V and 7 bases from J; junction bases left unmatched: 10. CDR1 is SNHLY, CDR2 FYNNEI, per germline. In DNA, the CDR3 is TGTGCCAGCAATAAGAGGGACAGGGGGCCGGGTGAAGCTTTCTTT. Translating it yields CASNKRDRGPGEAFF.

V usage is TRBV5-1 and J usage is TRBJ1-3; D possibly corresponds to TRBD1 (5 bases). This CDR3 comprises 15 residues. Trimming removed 1 base from V and 2 bases from J, with 10 bases in between. Germline V gives CDR1 SGHRS, CDR2 YFSETQ. The CDR3 DNA reads as TGCGCCAGCAGCTTGTCGGGGCTGGCTGGAAACACCATATATTTT. It encodes CASSLSGLAGNTIYF. Variable domain in full (rest from reference TRBV5-1 and TRBJ1-3): KAGVTQTPRYLIKTRGQQVTLSCSPISGHRSVSWYQQTPGQGLQFLFEYFSETQRNKGNFPGRFSGRQFSNSRSEMNVSTLELGDSALYLCASSLSGLAGNTIYFGEGSWLTVV.

The V and J genes are TRBV2 and TRBJ2-2, with D unresolved. Germline V lookup: CDR1 SNHLY, CDR2 FYNNEI. The CDR3 sequence is 15 residues long. Trimming pared 4 bases from V and 0 bases from J, leaving 9 bases between. For the CDR3, the DNA is TGTGCCAGCAGTGTCGAGGTCGCGAACACCGGGGAGCTGTTTTTT. Amino acids: CASSVEVANTGELFF. The full variable domain, its missing parts supplied by reference TRBV2 and TRBJ2-2, is EPEVTQTPSHQVTQMGQEVILRCVPISNHLYFYWYRQILGQKVEFLVSFYNNEISEKSEIFDDQFSVERPDGSNFTLKIRSTKLEDSAMYFCASSVEVANTGELFFGEGSRLTVL.

This clone was detected only once. The chain has TRBV2 and TRBJ2-5; perhaps TRBD2 as D (6 bases). Germline V lookup: CDR1 SNHLY, CDR2 FYNNEI. This CDR3 has 13 amino acids. Trimming left V 4 bases short and J 3 bases short, with 9 bases between. The CDR3 here is CASSGEAKETQYF. In DNA, the CDR3 is TGTGCCAGCAGTGGGGAGGCCAAAGAGACCCAGTACTTC.

V gene TRBV7-9 combines with J gene TRBJ1-2; 7 nucleotides line up with TRBD1. Germline trimming cut 5 bases from V and 6 bases from J; bases unmatched to any gene: 6. The germline V gene encodes CDR1 SEHNR and CDR2 FQNEAQ (reference sequence). The CDR3 runs 13 residues. For the CDR3, the DNA is TGTGCCAGCAGCCTACAGGGGCGGGATGGCTACACCTTC. Protein product: CASSLQGRDGYTF.

The chain is built from TRBV18 and TRBJ2-5, with D uncertain. This CDR3 comprises 15 residues. Germline V CDR1 and CDR2: KGHSH, LQKENI. V lost 3 bases and J lost 5, with 16 bases in between. In DNA form, the CDR3 reads TGTGCCAGCTCACCTATAGGAAGGGAACGGGAGACCCAGTACTTC. Translated, it gives CASSPIGRERETQYF.

This clone was seen only a few times. J is TRBJ1-1 and V is TRBV18, with 8 bases matching TRBD1. Germline CDR1 KGHSH, CDR2 LQKENI. The CDR3 has 14 amino acids. The junction had 12 bases not matched to a gene; V was cut back by 6 bases and J by 9 bases. The CDR3 nucleotides are TGTGCCAGCTCGGAGGGACAGGTGGGGGTGAAAGCTTTCTTT. It translates to CASSEGQVGVKAFF.

V gene TRBV2 combines with J gene TRBJ2-2; a weak D match, TRBD1 (6 bases). The V end was cut by 3 bases, the J end by 7 bases, with 15 bases between. The CDR3 runs to 15 residues. Germline assignment: CDR1 SNHLY and CDR2 FYNNEI. The CDR3 protein is CASSDVGRGIGELFF. The CDR3 DNA sequence: TGTGCCAGCAGTGACGTGGGAAGGGGGATCGGGGAGCTGTTTTTT.

Regarding this clone: Other DNA sequences in the same sample also yield this CDR3. The chain carries TRBV7-2 and TRBJ2-7; 10 nucleotides match TRBD2. V was clipped by 1 base and J by 2 bases; unmatched bases: 2. Germline assignment: CDR1 SGHTA and CDR2 FQGNSA. The CDR3 has 15 residues. CDR3 sequence: CASSLGAGGTYEQYF. Here the CDR3 DNA reads TGTGCCAGCAGCTTAGGAGCGGGAGGGACCTACGAGCAGTACTTC.

This chain joins TRBV6-6 and TRBJ2-1; 10 bases map to TRBD2. CDR3 size: 14 residues. Trimming removed 7 bases from V and 9 bases from J; junction bases left unmatched: 9. CDR1 and CDR2 (germline): MNHNY, SVGAGI (reference sequence). The CDR3 DNA is TGTGCCAGCACCGACCGAGCGGGAGGGATTGAGCAGTTCTTC. This encodes CASTDRAGGIEQFF.

The genes are TRBV6-1 and TRBJ1-4; D is undetermined. Trimming cost V 5 bases and J 4 bases, with 8 bases left between them. The CDR3 runs to 13 residues. Germline CDR1 MNHNS, CDR2 SASEGT. The CDR3 nucleotides read TGTGCCAGCAGTCGGCAGAATAATGAAAAACTGTTTTTT. It yields the protein CASSRQNNEKLFF.

The chain combines TRBV7-2 with TRBJ2-7; 9 nucleotides line up with TRBD1. V shed 5 bases, J shed 6 bases, and the junction held 8 bases outside the gene matches. The CDR3 has 14 residues. Per the germline V gene, CDR1 is SGHTA and CDR2 is FQGNSA. CDR3 bases: TGTGCCAGCAGCCCGATACAGGGGGCGAGCGAGCAGTACTTC. Protein product: CASSPIQGASEQYF.

The chain carries TRBV7-9 and TRBJ1-5; unclear D gene. Per the germline V gene, CDR1 is SEHNR and CDR2 is FQNEAQ (reference sequence). V lost 9 bases and J lost 3, with 27 bases in between. This CDR3 region has 18 residues. Here the CDR3 reads CASSPREGPLELNQPQHF. Here the CDR3 DNA reads TGTGCCAGTTCCCCAAGAGAAGGACCCCTGGAACTCAATCAGCCCCAGCATTTT.

This clone has only one observation. The chain uses TRBV30 and TRBJ1-5; 9 bases are a match to TRBD1. There are 16 residues in the CDR3. Germline V gene sequence: CDR1 GTSNPN, CDR2 SVGIG (reference sequence). J lost 2 bases, V lost 1 base, and 6 bases had no gene match. CDR3 nucleotide sequence: TGTGCCTGGAGTGGGCCGGGACAGGGAGGCAATCAGCCCCAGCATTTT. This translates into CAWSGPGQGGNQPQHF.

The V call is TRBV6-1, the J call TRBJ2-1, with D possibly being TRBD2 (6 bases). Germline values: CDR1 MNHNS, CDR2 SASEGT. The CDR3 is made up of 14 amino acids. Trimming took 4 bases from V and 0 from J, leaving 7 bases between them. The CDR3 loop is CASSGGVSYNEQFF. DNA for the CDR3: TGTGCCAGCAGTGGGGGGGTCTCCTACAATGAGCAGTTCTTC.

The J gene is TRBJ2-7, the V gene TRBV10-3; D possibly corresponds to TRBD2 (6 bases). This CDR3 spans 15 amino acids. Looked up from germline, CDR1 is ENHRY and CDR2 is SYGVKD. Trimming removed 2 bases from V and 5 bases from J, with 16 bases in between. The CDR3 DNA is TGTGCCATCAGTGAGAAGTCGGAGGGCTCGGACGAGCAGTACTTC. This sequence encodes CAISEKSEGSDEQYF.

The DNA of the CDR3 is TGTGCCAGCAGCTTTGGGGTTGGTGGTAACGGGCAGTACTTC. Amino acids: CASSFGVGGNGQYF. The V gene is TRBV7-9, the J gene TRBJ2-7; no definite D call. Trimming cost V 3 bases and J 9 bases, with 18 bases left between them. This CDR3 is 14 amino acids long. Germline V lookup: CDR1 SEHNR, CDR2 FQNEAQ (reference sequence).

The V and J genes are TRBV6-6 and TRBJ2-5, with D perhaps TRBD2 (6 bases). This CDR3 has 15 amino acids. Germline V gives CDR1 MNHNY, CDR2 SVGAGI (reference sequence). Deletions cut 2 bases from V and 6 bases from J, with 16 bases between. CDR3 sequence (DNA): TGTGCCAGCAGTTACCCCGGGACTTCTGGAAAGACCCAGTACTTC. The encoded protein is CASSYPGTSGKTQYF.

The chain combines TRBV18 with TRBJ1-1; D is undetermined. The CDR3 runs to 14 residues. Germline loops: CDR1 KGHSH, CDR2 LQKENI. Trimming stripped 2 bases from V and 1 base from J, with 8 bases between. The CDR3 nucleotides read TGTGCCAGCTCACCAGGGTGGGGGAACACTGAAGCTTTCTTT. Translated: CASSPGWGNTEAFF.

V is TRBV6-1 and J is TRBJ2-5; the match to TRBD1 covers 7 bases. J was trimmed by 4 bases and V by 5 bases; bases with no gene match: 7. Germline V gene data show CDR1 as MNHNS and CDR2 as SASEGT. The CDR3 consists of 14 residues. For the CDR3, the DNA is TGTGCCAGCAGTAGAGGACAGGCGGCAGAGACCCAGTACTTC. It yields the protein CASSRGQAAETQYF.

The chain is built from TRBV10-1 and TRBJ2-7; perhaps TRBD2 as D (6 bases). Germline V gives CDR1 WNHNN, CDR2 SYGVQD (reference sequence). This CDR3 has 15 residues. Trimming took 6 bases from V and 0 from J, leaving 15 bases between them. The CDR3 nucleotides are TGCGCCAGCAGCGACTTTGCGGGGAACTCCTACGAGCAGTACTTC. It translates to CASSDFAGNSYEQYF.

Remarks on this clone: Relative to the germline gene, one junction end is altered; a read error may explain this. The rearrangement joins TRBV28 to TRBJ1-1; D ambiguous. Germline CDR1 is MDHEN and CDR2 is SYDVKM. CDR3 length: 15 residues. In nucleotides, the CDR3 is TGTGCCAGCAGAACCTCAGGAGTTATGAACACTGAAGTTTTCTTT. Its protein is CASRTSGVMNTEVFF.

This chain connects TRBV10-3 to TRBJ1-1; D is unresolved. This CDR3 is 17 amino acids long. The germline V gene has CDR1 ENHRY and CDR2 SYGVKD. Trimming shortened V by 4 bases and J by 5 bases, and 23 bases separated the two germline ends. As DNA, the CDR3 is TGTGCCATCAGTGGCATAATGGGCTTTATGATGGGTACTGAAGCTTTCTTT. It yields the protein CAISGIMGFMMGTEAFF.

The rearrangement joins TRBV27 to TRBJ1-1; a possible D gene is TRBD1 (5 bases). CDR1 MNHEY and CDR2 SMNVEV come from the germline V gene (reference sequence). V lost 2 bases and J lost 7, with 14 bases in between. This CDR3 contains 14 residues. The CDR3 DNA reads as TGTGCCAGCAGTTTAGGTCAGGGCAGTGGTGAAGCTTTCTTT. This encodes CASSLGQGSGEAFF.

The chain is built from TRBV5-1 and TRBJ2-7, with D perhaps TRBD1 or TRBD2 (5 bases each). The germline CDR1 and CDR2 sequences are SGHRS and YFSETQ. The CDR3 consists of 14 residues. V lost 3 bases and J 4 bases, leaving 14 bases between the germline ends. Here the CDR3 DNA reads TGCGCCAGCAGCTCGAGGAGGTGGGGGTACGAGCAGTACTTC. This encodes CASSSRRWGYEQYF.

With respect to this clone: Other DNA sequences from this sample encode an identical CDR3 as well. The chain carries TRBV5-1 and TRBJ2-7; TRBD2 is a possible D gene (7 bases). CDR3 length: 15 amino acids. Trimming took off 0 bases at V and 2 bases at J, with 12 bases between the two ends. Germline CDR1 and CDR2: SGHRS and YFSETQ. CDR3 nucleotide sequence: TGCGCCAGCAGCTTGGGGGGCGGGGGCCCCTACGAGCAGTACTTC. Encoded protein: CASSLGGGGPYEQYF.